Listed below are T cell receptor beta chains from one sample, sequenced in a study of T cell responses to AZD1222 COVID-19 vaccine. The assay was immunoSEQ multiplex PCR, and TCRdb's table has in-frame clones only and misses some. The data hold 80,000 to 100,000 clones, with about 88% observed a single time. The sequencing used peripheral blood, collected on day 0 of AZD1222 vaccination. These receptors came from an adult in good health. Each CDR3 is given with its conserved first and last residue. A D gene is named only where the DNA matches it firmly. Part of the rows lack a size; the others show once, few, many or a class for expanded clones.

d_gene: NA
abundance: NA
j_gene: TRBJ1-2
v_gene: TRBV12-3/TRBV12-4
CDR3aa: CASSPQGNYGYTF
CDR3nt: TGTGCCAGCAGTCCCCAGGGGAACTATGGCTACACCTTC

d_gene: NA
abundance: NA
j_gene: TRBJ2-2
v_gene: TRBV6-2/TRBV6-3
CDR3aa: CASSQRQGGTGELFF
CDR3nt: TGTGCCAGCAGTCAACGACAGGGAGGCACCGGGGAGCTGTTTTTT

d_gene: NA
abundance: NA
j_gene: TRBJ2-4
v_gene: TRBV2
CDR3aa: CASSDLRLGAKNIQYF
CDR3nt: TGTGCCAGCAGTGACCTCCGGTTGGGGGCCAAAAACATTCAGTACTTC

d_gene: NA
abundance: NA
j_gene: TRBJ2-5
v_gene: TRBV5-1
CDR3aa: CASSLGAETQYF
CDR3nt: TGCGCCAGCAGCTTGGGGGCAGAGACCCAGTACTTC

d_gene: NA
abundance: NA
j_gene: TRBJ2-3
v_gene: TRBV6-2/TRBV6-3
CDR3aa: CASSPDPPTDTQYF
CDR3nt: TGTGCCAGCAGCCCCGACCCCCCGACAGATACGCAGTATTTT

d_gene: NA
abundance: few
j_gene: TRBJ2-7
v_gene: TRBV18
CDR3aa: CASSASGSLYEQYF
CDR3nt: TGTGCCAGCTCAGCCTCGGGCAGCTTATACGAGCAGTACTTC

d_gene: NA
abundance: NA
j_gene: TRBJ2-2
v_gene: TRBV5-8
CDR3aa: CASSFRRSVNTGELFF
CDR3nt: TGTGCCAGCAGCTTTCGTCGGTCCGTGAACACCGGGGAGCTGTTTTTT

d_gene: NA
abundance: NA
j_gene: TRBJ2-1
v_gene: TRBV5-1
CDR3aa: CASSMGAGDYNEQFF
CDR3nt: TGCGCCAGCAGCATGGGGGCGGGGGATTACAATGAGCAGTTCTTC

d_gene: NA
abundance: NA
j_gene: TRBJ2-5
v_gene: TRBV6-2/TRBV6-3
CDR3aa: CASSYPPLGETQYF
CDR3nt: TGTGCCAGCAGTTATCCCCCTCTGGGAGAGACCCAGTACTTC

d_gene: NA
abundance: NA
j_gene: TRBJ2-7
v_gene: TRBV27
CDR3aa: CASSSQGREQYF
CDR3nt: TGTGCCAGCAGTTCCCAGGGTCGCGAGCAGTACTTC

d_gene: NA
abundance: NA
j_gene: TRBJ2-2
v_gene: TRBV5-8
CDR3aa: CASTLLRQGTGELFF
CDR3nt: TGTGCCAGCACCCTCCTTAGGCAGGGGACCGGGGAGCTGTTTTTT

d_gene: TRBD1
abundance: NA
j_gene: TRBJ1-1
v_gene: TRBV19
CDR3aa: CASSNPGTGGNTEAFF
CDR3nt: TGTGCCAGTAGCAACCCCGGGACAGGGGGCAACACTGAAGCTTTCTTT

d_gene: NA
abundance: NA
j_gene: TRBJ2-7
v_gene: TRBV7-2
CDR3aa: CASSLTPATYEQYF
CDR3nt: TGTGCCAGCAGCTTAACTCCAGCTACCTACGAGCAGTACTTC

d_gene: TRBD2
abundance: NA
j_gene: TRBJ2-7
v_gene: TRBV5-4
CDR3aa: CASSLSGGPPRHEQYF
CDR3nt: TGTGCCAGCAGCTTGAGCGGGGGCCCCCCTCGGCACGAGCAGTACTTC

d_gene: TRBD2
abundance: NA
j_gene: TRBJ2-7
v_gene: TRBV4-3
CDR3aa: CASSYERGGSYEQYF
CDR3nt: TGCGCCAGCAGCTACGAGCGGGGGGGCTCCTACGAGCAGTACTTC

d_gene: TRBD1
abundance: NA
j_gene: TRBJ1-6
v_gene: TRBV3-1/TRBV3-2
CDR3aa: CASSLRTGGMRSPLHF
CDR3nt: TGTGCCAGCAGCCTCCGGACAGGGGGCATGCGATCACCCCTCCACTTT

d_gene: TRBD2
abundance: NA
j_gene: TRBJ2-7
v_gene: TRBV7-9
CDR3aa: CASSRSGGAVEQYF
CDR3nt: TGTGCCAGCAGCCGTAGCGGGGGGGCTGTCGAGCAGTACTTC

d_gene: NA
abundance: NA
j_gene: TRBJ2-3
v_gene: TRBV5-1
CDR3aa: CASSRGDTQYF
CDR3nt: TGCGCCAGCAGCCGGGGAGATACGCAGTATTTT

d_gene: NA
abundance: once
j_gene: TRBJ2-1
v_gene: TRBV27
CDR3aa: CASSPPRIRDNEQFF
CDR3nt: TGTGCCAGCAGTCCGCCCCGCATCAGGGACAATGAGCAGTTCTTC

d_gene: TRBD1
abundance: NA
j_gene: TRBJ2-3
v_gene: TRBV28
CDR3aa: CASSSNGQGTDTQYF
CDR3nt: TGTGCCAGCAGTTCAAATGGACAGGGGACAGATACGCAGTATTTT

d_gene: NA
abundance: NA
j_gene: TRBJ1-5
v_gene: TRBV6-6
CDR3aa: CASSYGRDSNQPQHF
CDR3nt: TGTGCCAGCAGTTACGGGAGGGATAGCAATCAGCCCCAGCATTTT

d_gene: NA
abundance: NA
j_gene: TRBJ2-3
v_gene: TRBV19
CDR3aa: CASSPTSIGYNTDTQYF
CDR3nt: TGTGCCAGTAGTCCTACCTCTATTGGATATAATACAGATACGCAGTATTTT

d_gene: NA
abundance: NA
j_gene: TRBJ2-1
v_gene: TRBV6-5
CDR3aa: CASRLHRGMYNEQFF
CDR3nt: TGTGCCAGCAGGCTTCATCGGGGGATGTACAATGAGCAGTTCTTC

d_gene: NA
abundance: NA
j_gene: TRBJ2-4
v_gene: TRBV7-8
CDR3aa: CASSLVDRTKNIQYF
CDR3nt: TGTGCCAGCAGCTTAGTTGACAGAACCAAAAACATTCAGTACTTC

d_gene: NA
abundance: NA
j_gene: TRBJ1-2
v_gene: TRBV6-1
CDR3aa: CASSEASRGAGGYTF
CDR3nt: TGTGCCAGCAGTGAAGCGAGCCGGGGCGCGGGTGGCTACACCTTC

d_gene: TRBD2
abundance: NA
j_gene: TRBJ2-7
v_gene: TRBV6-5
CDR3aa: CASTQSTSGSYEQYF
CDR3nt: TGTGCCAGCACCCAATCGACTAGCGGCTCCTACGAGCAGTACTTC

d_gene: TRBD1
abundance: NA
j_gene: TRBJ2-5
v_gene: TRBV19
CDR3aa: CASNDRGGLETQYF
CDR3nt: TGTGCCAGTAATGACAGGGGGGGATTGGAGACCCAGTACTTC

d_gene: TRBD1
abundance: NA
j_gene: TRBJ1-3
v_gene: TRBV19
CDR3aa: CASTSDRETGNTIYF
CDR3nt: TGTGCCAGTACCTCGGACAGGGAAACTGGAAACACCATATATTTT

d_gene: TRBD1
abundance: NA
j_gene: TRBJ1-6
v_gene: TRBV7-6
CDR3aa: CASSSKPGQGFSNSPLHF
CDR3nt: TGTGCCAGCAGCTCAAAACCGGGACAGGGTTTCAGTAATTCACCCCTCCACTTT

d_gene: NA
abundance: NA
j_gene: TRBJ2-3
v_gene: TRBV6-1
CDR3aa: CASSEWVPDTQYF
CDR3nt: TGTGCCAGCAGTGAATGGGTTCCAGATACGCAGTATTTT

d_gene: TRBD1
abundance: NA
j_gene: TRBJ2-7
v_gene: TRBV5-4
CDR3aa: CASSLGGTGFYEQYF
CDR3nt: TGTGCCAGCAGCCTGGGGGGGACAGGGTTCTACGAGCAGTACTTC

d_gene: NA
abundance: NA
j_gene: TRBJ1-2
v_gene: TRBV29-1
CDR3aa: CSVESGTHGYTF
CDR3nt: TGCAGCGTTGAGTCGGGGACACATGGCTACACCTTC

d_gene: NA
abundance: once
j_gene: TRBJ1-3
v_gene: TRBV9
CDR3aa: CASSYGNTPSGNTIYF
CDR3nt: TGTGCCAGCAGCTACGGCAACACCCCCTCTGGAAACACCATATATTTT

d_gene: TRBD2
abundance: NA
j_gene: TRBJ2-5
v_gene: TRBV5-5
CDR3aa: CASSRTSGGQETQYF
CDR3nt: TGTGCCAGCAGCCGGACTAGCGGGGGCCAAGAGACCCAGTACTTC

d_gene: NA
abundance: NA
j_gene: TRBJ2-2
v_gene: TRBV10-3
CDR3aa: CAISETGGAGELFF
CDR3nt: TGTGCCATCAGTGAGACCGGGGGAGCTGGGGAGCTGTTTTTT

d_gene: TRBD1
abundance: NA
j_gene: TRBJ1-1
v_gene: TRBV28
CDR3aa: CASLPGWTGAAEAFF
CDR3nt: TGTGCCAGCCTTCCGGGATGGACAGGGGCAGCTGAAGCTTTCTTT

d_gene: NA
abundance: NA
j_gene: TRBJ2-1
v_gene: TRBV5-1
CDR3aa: CASIRANEQFF
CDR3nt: TGCGCCAGCATTCGGGCCAATGAGCAGTTCTTC

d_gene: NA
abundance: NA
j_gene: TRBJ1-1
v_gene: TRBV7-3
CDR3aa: CASSLASNGEAFF
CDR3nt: TGTGCCAGCAGCTTAGCCAGCAATGGGGAAGCTTTCTTT

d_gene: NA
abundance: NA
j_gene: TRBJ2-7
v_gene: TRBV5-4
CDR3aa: CASSSAVGAGADEQYF
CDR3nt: TGTGCCAGCAGCTCCGCCGTGGGTGCAGGGGCGGACGAGCAGTACTTC

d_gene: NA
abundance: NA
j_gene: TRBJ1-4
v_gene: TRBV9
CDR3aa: CASSVGFGGAGEKLFF
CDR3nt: TGTGCCAGCAGCGTAGGATTCGGGGGGGCTGGGGAAAAACTGTTTTTT

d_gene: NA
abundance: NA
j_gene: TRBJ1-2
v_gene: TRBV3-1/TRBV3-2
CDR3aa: CASSQVPQAYYGYTF
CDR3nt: TGTGCCAGCAGCCAAGTTCCTCAGGCGTACTATGGCTACACCTTC

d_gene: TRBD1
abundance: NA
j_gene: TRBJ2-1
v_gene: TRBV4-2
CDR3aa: CASSRTGGWDEQFF
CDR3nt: TGTGCCAGCAGCCGGACAGGGGGCTGGGATGAGCAGTTCTTC

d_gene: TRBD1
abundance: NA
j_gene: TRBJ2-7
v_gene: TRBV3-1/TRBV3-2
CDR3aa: CASSHAGTDSYEQYF
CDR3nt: TGTGCCAGCAGCCACGCCGGGACAGATTCCTACGAGCAGTACTTC

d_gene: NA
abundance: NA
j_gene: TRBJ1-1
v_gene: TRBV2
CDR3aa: CASSVLTEAFF
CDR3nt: TGTGCCAGCAGTGTACTCACTGAAGCTTTCTTT

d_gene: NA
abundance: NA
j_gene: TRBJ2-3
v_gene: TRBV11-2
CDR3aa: CASSLEPDTQYF
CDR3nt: TGTGCCAGCAGCTTAGAGCCAGATACGCAGTATTTT

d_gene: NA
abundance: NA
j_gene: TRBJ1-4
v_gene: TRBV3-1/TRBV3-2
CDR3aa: CASSPLSPTNEKLFF
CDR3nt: TGTGCCAGCAGCCCCCTGTCTCCAACTAATGAAAAACTGTTTTTT

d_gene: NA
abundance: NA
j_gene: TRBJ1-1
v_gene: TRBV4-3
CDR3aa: CASSQDLLRNTEAFF
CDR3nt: TGCGCCAGCAGCCAAGACCTATTGAGGAACACTGAAGCTTTCTTT

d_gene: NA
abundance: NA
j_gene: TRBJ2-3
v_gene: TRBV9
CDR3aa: CASSVVAAPTDTQYF
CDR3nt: TGTGCCAGCAGCGTAGTGGCAGCCCCCACAGATACGCAGTATTTT

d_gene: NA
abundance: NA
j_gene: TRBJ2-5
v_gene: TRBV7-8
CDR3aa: CASSPGVGATQYF
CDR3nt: TGTGCCAGCTCGCCAGGGGTTGGGGCGACCCAGTACTTC

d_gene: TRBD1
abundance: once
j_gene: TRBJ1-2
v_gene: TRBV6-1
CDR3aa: CASSENTGGIYGYTF
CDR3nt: TGTGCCAGCAGTGAAAATACAGGGGGCATCTATGGCTACACCTTC

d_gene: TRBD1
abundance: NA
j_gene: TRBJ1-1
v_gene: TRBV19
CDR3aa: CASSAPTGARTEAFF
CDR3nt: TGTGCCAGTAGTGCCCCGACAGGGGCGAGGACTGAAGCTTTCTTT

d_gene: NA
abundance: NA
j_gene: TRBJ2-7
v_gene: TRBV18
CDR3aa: CASSPPSGEQYF
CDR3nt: TGTGCCAGCTCACCACCGTCGGGGGAGCAGTACTTC

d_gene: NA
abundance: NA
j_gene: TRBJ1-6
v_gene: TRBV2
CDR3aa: CASKKVFTVNSPLHF
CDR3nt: TGTGCCAGCAAGAAAGTGTTTACAGTTAATTCACCCCTCCACTTT

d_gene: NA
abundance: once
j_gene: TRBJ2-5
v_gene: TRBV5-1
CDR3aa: CASSLLGEETQYF
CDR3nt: TGCGCCAGCAGCTTGTTGGGTGAAGAGACCCAGTACTTC

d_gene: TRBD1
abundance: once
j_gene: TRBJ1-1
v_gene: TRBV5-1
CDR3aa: CASSTTGVNTEAFF
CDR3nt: TGCGCCAGCAGCACGACAGGGGTGAACACTGAAGCTTTCTTT

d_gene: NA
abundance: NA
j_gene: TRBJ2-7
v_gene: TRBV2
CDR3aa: CASSRDGYEQYF
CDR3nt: TGTGCCAGCAGTAGAGACGGCTACGAGCAGTACTTC